This T cell receptor beta chain was sequenced in a study of cytomegalovirus exposure and HLA in healthy donors. This clone was detected only a few times. What it binds is not known. V was cut by 7 bases and J by 0 bases, with 13 bases left in between. The germline V gene encodes CDR1 SNHLY and CDR2 FYNNEI. CDR3 size: 15 residues. Primers: 60 Vbeta forward and 13 Jbeta reverse. Generated by immunoSEQ multiplex PCR, the TCRdb table keeps only in-frame clones and is missing some. The sample contains over 200,000 clones, around 80% of which appear only once. Study observations and caveats: In vitro confirmation showed a few CMV-associated chains to be CMV antigen specific. According to an earlier analysis, most TCR beta V segments yielded productive rearrangements about 87% or about 30% of the time.

This rearrangement joins TRBV2 to TRBJ1-5, with TRBD1 as a possible D gene (5 bases). The source material was PBMCs. The receptor was derived from a male donor in good health and CMV-seronegative. The CDR3 spells CASTERQSSNQPQHF. CDR3 DNA sequence: TGTGCCAGCACCGAGAGACAGTCTAGCAATCAGCCCCAGCATTTT.